This TCR beta chain was recovered during a study of CD8 T cells in ankylosing spondylitis. Notes on the study in general: In the blood and synovial fluid of reactive arthritis, some motif variants had been previously reported. A TCR beta motif made of fewer than ten highly homologous variants seemed typical of ankylosing spondylitis blood. Within peripheral blood, clones linked to disease were CD8+ and relatively rare. Significant enrichment of disease-linked clones was reported in matched ankylosing spondylitis synovial fluid.

CDR3 length: 17 amino acids. Trimming removed 3 bases from V and 0 bases from J; junction bases left unmatched: 6. Each TCR beta library was made by quantitative 5'-RACE that incorporated molecular barcodes. Via MiXCR, TCRdb re-called the 5' RACE reads, giving one row per CDR3 protein. This table has some 700,000 distinct CDR3 sequences, 15% to 20% appearing once. As to this clonotype: The target antigen is unknown.

The sample was blood, either unsorted or a sorted T cell fraction (not recorded which). This chain links TRBV12-3 or TRBV12-4 with TRBJ1-5, with 9 bases aligning to TRBD1. The receptor comes from a male donor with ankylosing spondylitis. The CDR3 DNA sequence: TGTGCCAGCAGTTTCAGGACAGGGGCTTATAGCAATCAGCCCCAGCATTTT. It specifies CASSFRTGAYSNQPQHF.